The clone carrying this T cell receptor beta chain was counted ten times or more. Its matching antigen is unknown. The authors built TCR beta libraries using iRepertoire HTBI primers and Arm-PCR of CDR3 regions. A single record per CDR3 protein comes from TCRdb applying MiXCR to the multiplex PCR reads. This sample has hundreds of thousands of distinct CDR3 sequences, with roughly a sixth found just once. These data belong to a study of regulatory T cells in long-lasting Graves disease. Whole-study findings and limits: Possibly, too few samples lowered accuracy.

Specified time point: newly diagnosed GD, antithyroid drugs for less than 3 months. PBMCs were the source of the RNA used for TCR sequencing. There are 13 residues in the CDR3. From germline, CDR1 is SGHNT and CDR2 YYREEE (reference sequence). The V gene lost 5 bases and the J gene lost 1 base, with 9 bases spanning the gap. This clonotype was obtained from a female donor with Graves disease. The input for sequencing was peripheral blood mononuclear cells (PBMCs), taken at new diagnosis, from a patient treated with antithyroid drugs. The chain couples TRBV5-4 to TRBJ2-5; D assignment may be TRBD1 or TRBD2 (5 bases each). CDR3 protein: CASRRGTQETQYF. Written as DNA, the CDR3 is TGTGCCAGCAGGCGTGGGACCCAAGAGACCCAGTACTTC.